This record concerns one T cell receptor beta chain sequence. Its antigen is unknown. A read error may be the cause here, since a much bigger clone is one base away. Healthy individuals of Caucasian origin from Russia, aged about 6 to 95, served as donors. Total RNA amounts of at least 6 micrograms were extracted per sample. Germline V gene sequence: CDR1 SGHRS, CDR2 YFSETQ. The CDR3 loop spans 13 amino acids. V shed 4 bases and J shed 0 bases, with 8 bases lying between them. The source of the sample is a study of blood T cells in healthy people across ages. Study findings and constraints: With donor CMV status unknown, expanded clonotype changes were possibly confounded. Total diversity from one million sequenced T cells was likely underestimated.

Together with a sample-barcoded 5' primer, a J-beta primer mix was included in a second PCR lasting about 7 to 12 cycles. TCRdb independently ran MiXCR on the 5' RACE reads; one entry per CDR3 protein. Of some 1.4 million distinct CDR3 sequences in the sample, around 39% were seen once. The chain employs TRBV5-1 and TRBJ2-7; D is unresolved. Sequencing was done on a sample of blood. The receptor comes from a woman aged 18-35 years in good health. CDR3 residues: CASSVVNSYEQYF. DNA for the CDR3: TGCGCCAGCAGCGTGGTGAACTCCTACGAGCAGTACTTC. Full variable domain (outside the CDR3, taken from reference TRBV5-1 and TRBJ2-7): KAGVTQTPRYLIKTRGQQVTLSCSPISGHRSVSWYQQTPGQGLQFLFEYFSETQRNKGNFPGRFSGRQFSNSRSEMNVSTLELGDSALYLCASSVVNSYEQYFGPGTRLTVT.